This T cell receptor (beta chain) derives from a study of T-cell memory formation after mild COVID-19. The overall study: Among the donors, TCR clusters were largely specific to each donor. Study results and limitations: Within pre-infection memory, some responding clones were found, suggesting cross-reactive memory joined. CD4/CD8 balance characterized clones contracting day 15 to 85, and CD4+ skew characterized later expanders.

Via MiXCR, TCRdb re-called the 5' RACE reads, giving one row per CDR3 protein. The sample has hundreds of thousands of distinct CDR3 sequences; over 15% are singletons. Of note for this clonotype: Antigen: not known.

The V gene end was trimmed by 6 bases and the J gene end by 1 base; junction bases not matched to a gene: 12. Germline CDR1 and CDR2: MNHEY and SMNVEV (reference sequence). The CDR3 contains 17 residues. The chain links TRBV27 to TRBJ1-2; 9 nucleotides line up with TRBD1. The sequencing sample was made of PBMCs or a T cell subset sorted from them (not recorded which). This sequence was found in a man younger than 35 who had mild COVID-19 (a few samples of this study predate the infection). Cell type and time point are not known. This CDR3 reads CASSSGLGTGLNYGYTF. The DNA for the CDR3 is TGTGCCAGCAGCTCGGGCCTGGGGACAGGGCTTAACTATGGCTACACCTTC.